Below, one T cell receptor beta chain is given with its context. Its antigen is unidentified. The record originates from a study of identical twins. Overall study findings and caveats: Models predicted too little out-of-frame TCR alpha sharing in monozygotic twins.

The CDR3 has 13 amino acids. Germline V gives CDR1 DFQATT, CDR2 SNEGSKA (reference sequence). Trimming left V 8 bases short and J 6 bases short, with 17 bases between. TCRdb recomputed calls from the 5' RACE reads with MiXCR, one row per CDR3 protein. Here the sample spans 1.5 million to 2 million distinct CDR3 sequences, under 35% being singletons. The rearrangement uses TRBV20-1 and TRBJ2-1; D unresolved. The sequence was obtained from a newborn girl in good health. The specimen sequenced was cord blood. The CDR3 is CSTPIDPTNEQFF. The DNA for the CDR3 is TGCAGTACTCCCATCGACCCGACCAATGAGCAGTTCTTC.